What follows are 32 T cell receptor beta chains derived from one specimen sequenced in a study of PD-L1 blockade in urothelial cancer. Indicated time point: pretreatment peripheral blood. The repertoire was sequenced with immunoSEQ multiplex PCR; TCRdb's copy has only in-frame clones and lacks some. The sample holds about 87,000 clones, over 80% seen once. The input for sequencing was PBMCs, taken around atezolizumab (anti-PD-L1) treatment. These receptors all stem from a man aged 55 to 69 with urothelial cancer.

This chain joins TRBV30 and TRBJ1-2, with a tentative D call TRBD1 (6 bases). The germline V gene encodes CDR1 GTSNPN and CDR2 SVGIG (reference sequence). V dropped 8 bases and J dropped 8 bases, with 18 bases sitting between them. CDR3 length equals 12 residues. CDR3 amino acids: CARFLGAGGYTF. The CDR3 DNA reads TGTGCCCGCTTCTTGGGGGCGGGCGGCTACACCTTC.

The chain carries TRBV4-1 and TRBJ2-7; D might be TRBD1 (5 bases). V lost 0 bases, J lost 2 bases, and 11 bases lay in between. Germline assignment: CDR1 MGHRA and CDR2 YSYEKL. This CDR3 is built from 15 residues. CDR3 DNA sequence: TGCGCCAGCAGCCAAGAACGACAAGGGGCCTACGAGCAGTACTTC. Residues: CASSQERQGAYEQYF.

V is TRBV7-9 and J is TRBJ1-4; a possible D gene is TRBD1 (6 bases). Germline-derived CDR1 and CDR2 are SEHNR and FQNEAQ (reference sequence). Trimming removed 5 bases from V and 8 bases from J, with 9 bases in between. This CDR3 has 12 residues. The DNA for the CDR3 is TGTGCCAGCAGCGCGGACAGAGAAAAACTGTTTTTT. The encoded protein is CASSADREKLFF.

This chain joins TRBV6-5 and TRBJ2-7; unclear D gene. The CDR3 spans 15 residues. Germline V lookup: CDR1 MNHEY, CDR2 SVGAGI. Trimming removed 6 bases from V and 4 bases from J, with 19 bases in between. Here the CDR3 DNA reads TGTGCCAGCAGCCGAGCAGGAACCCAAGTGTACGAGCAGTACTTC. It encodes CASSRAGTQVYEQYF.

The J gene is TRBJ1-5, the V gene TRBV6-1; D is ambiguous. Germline values: CDR1 MNHNS, CDR2 SASEGT. Trimming cost V 3 bases and J 0 bases, with 12 bases left between them. CDR3 length: 16 amino acids. In nucleotides, the CDR3 is TGTGCCAGCAGTGAGTGGGGTGGGAGTAGCAATCAGCCCCAGCATTTT. The encoded protein is CASSEWGGSSNQPQHF.

The chain employs TRBV5-4 and TRBJ2-7; 12 positions agree with TRBD2. Germline V gene sequence: CDR1 SGHNT, CDR2 YYREEE (reference sequence). After removal of 1 base from V and 4 bases from J, the junction contained 3 bases not matched to a gene. The CDR3 runs 15 residues. CDR3 nucleotides: TGTGCCAGCAGCTTGTCGGGACTAGCGGGTTACGAGCAGTACTTC. This codes for CASSLSGLAGYEQYF.

This sequence joins TRBV5-1 and TRBJ1-1; TRBD1 is a possible D gene (6 bases). The CDR3 totals 16 residues. With 4 bases removed from V and 3 bases from J, the gap between germline ends came to 19 bases. Germline V CDR1 and CDR2: SGHRS, YFSETQ. The CDR3 region has the DNA TGCGCCAGCAGCCTAGGGGGGGGATCCAGAGACACTGAAGCTTTCTTT. This sequence encodes CASSLGGGSRDTEAFF.

The table lists this clone with a few counts. The V gene is TRBV6-1, the J gene TRBJ2-1; 7 bases line up with TRBD2. Trimming cost V 4 bases and J 9 bases; bases outside gene matches: 9. CDR1 and CDR2 (germline): MNHNS, SASEGT. This CDR3 is built from 14 residues. The CDR3 loop reads CASSAGAGRSEQFF. DNA of the CDR3: TGTGCCAGCAGTGCCGGAGCGGGACGCAGTGAGCAGTTCTTC.

The V call is TRBV27, the J call TRBJ2-7; TRBD2 matches 9 bases. Germline-derived CDR1 and CDR2 are MNHEY and SMNVEV (reference sequence). V lost 0 bases, J lost 0 bases, and 3 bases stayed unmatched. The CDR3 has 16 amino acids. CDR3 in amino acids: CASSLSKAGGSYEQYF. The DNA for the CDR3 is TGTGCCAGCAGTTTATCGAAAGCGGGAGGCTCCTACGAGCAGTACTTC.

The gene calls are TRBV18 and TRBJ2-7; 7 nucleotides line up with TRBD1. Unmatched junction bases numbered 6, after V lost 3 bases and J lost 4 bases. Germline lookup yields CDR1 KGHSH and CDR2 LQKENI. The CDR3 loop spans 14 amino acids. CDR3 bases: TGTGCCAGCTCACCCGACAGGGCAAATTACGAGCAGTACTTC. It codes for CASSPDRANYEQYF.

The chain couples TRBV7-2 to TRBJ1-2; 9 bases map to TRBD1. This CDR3 spans 16 amino acids. Trimming at V came to 5 bases and at J to 3 bases, leaving 10 bases not matched to a gene. Germline V gene sequence: CDR1 SGHTA, CDR2 FQGNSA. CDR3 sequence: CASSPEGQGVHYGYTF. CDR3 nucleotide sequence: TGTGCCAGCAGCCCAGAGGGACAGGGAGTTCACTATGGCTACACCTTC.

The chain has TRBV7-9 and TRBJ2-7; D unresolved. CDR1 is SEHNR, CDR2 FQNEAQ, per germline (reference sequence). The V gene lost 1 base and the J gene lost 2 bases, with 6 bases spanning the gap. The CDR3 is 13 amino acids. The CDR3 DNA reads TGTGCCAGCAGCTTAGTACCTACCTACGAGCAGTACTTC. It is translated as CASSLVPTYEQYF.

V gene TRBV2 combines with J gene TRBJ1-1; possible D gene TRBD1, 6 bases. CDR1 SNHLY and CDR2 FYNNEI come from the germline V gene. This CDR3 region has 12 residues. Trimming cost V 6 bases and J 4 bases, with 9 bases left between them. The CDR3 loop is CASSTGFTEAFF. DNA of the CDR3: TGTGCCAGCAGCACAGGGTTCACTGAAGCTTTCTTT.

The genes are TRBV2 and TRBJ1-2; D is unclear. Germline V gene data show CDR1 as SNHLY and CDR2 as FYNNEI. V dropped 7 bases and J dropped 0 bases, with 9 bases sitting between them. CDR3 size: 13 residues. In DNA, the CDR3 is TGTGCCAGCAAGAAGGAGGCTAACTATGGCTACACCTTC. Translating it yields CASKKEANYGYTF.

The chain combines TRBV5-1 with TRBJ2-5; D gene ambiguous. There are 16 residues in the CDR3. The ends were cut back, 0 bases at V and 5 bases at J, with 17 bases in the middle. Germline V gives CDR1 SGHRS, CDR2 YFSETQ. CDR3 amino acids: CASSLDAASHGETQYF. The CDR3 DNA follows: TGCGCCAGCAGCTTGGATGCGGCGTCCCACGGGGAGACCCAGTACTTC. Based on the CDR3 plus reference TRBV5-1 and TRBJ2-5, the full variable domain is KAGVTQTPRYLIKTRGQQVTLSCSPISGHRSVSWYQQTPGQGLQFLFEYFSETQRNKGNFPGRFSGRQFSNSRSEMNVSTLELGDSALYLCASSLDAASHGETQYFGPGTRLLVL.

The rearrangement links TRBV4-3 to TRBJ2-1; 8 bases agree with TRBD2. The germline V gene has CDR1 LGHNA and CDR2 YSLEER. The CDR3 is 16 amino acids. With V trimmed by 4 bases and J by 6 bases, 11 bases remained unmatched. CDR3 sequence: CASSRWRASGLNEQFF. CDR3 coding DNA: TGCGCCAGCAGCCGGTGGCGGGCTAGCGGGCTCAATGAGCAGTTCTTC.

The gene calls are TRBV5-4 and TRBJ1-5; D is unclear. In germline, CDR1 is SGHNT, CDR2 YYREEE (reference sequence). The CDR3 extends over 13 amino acids. V was trimmed by 0 bases and J by 5 bases, leaving 6 bases between them. The CDR3 DNA reads TGTGCCAGCAGCTTGGACCGAGATCAGCCCCAGCATTTT. Encoded protein: CASSLDRDQPQHF.

J is TRBJ1-3 and V is TRBV19; D might be TRBD1 (6 bases). This CDR3 region has 15 residues. Trimming took off 5 bases at V and 2 bases at J, with 13 bases between the two ends. The germline V gene has CDR1 LNHDA and CDR2 SQIVND (reference sequence). In DNA, the CDR3 is TGTGCCAGTAGTTCCGCCGGGACACCTGGAAACACCATATATTTT. It specifies CASSSAGTPGNTIYF.

V and J are TRBV5-4 and TRBJ2-1; 7 positions match TRBD2. Germline CDR1 SGHNT, CDR2 YYREEE (reference sequence). The CDR3 loop spans 17 amino acids. The V segment lost 5 bases and the J segment 0 bases; nucleotides outside the gene matches: 11. CDR3 protein: CASSKVAGISSYNEQFF. For the CDR3, the DNA is TGTGCCAGCAGTAAGGTAGCGGGCATAAGCTCCTACAATGAGCAGTTCTTC.

This chain uses TRBV4-1 with TRBJ2-5; 7 bases line up with TRBD1. V lost 2 bases to trimming and J lost 3 bases; unmatched junction nucleotides: 6. The germline CDR1 and CDR2 sequences are MGHRA and YSYEKL. The CDR3 runs 15 residues. CDR3 bases: TGCGCCAGCAGCCAAATGGGAACAGGGGAAGAGACCCAGTACTTC. As protein: CASSQMGTGEETQYF.

The V call is TRBV19, the J call TRBJ2-7; the match to TRBD2 covers 7 bases. The ends lost 6 bases at V and 4 bases at J; junction bases unmatched: 9. Germline CDR1 is LNHDA and CDR2 is SQIVND (reference sequence). There are 14 residues in the CDR3. The CDR3 loop is CASSYEGRVYEQYF. As DNA, the CDR3 is TGTGCCAGTAGCTACGAGGGGAGGGTGTACGAGCAGTACTTC.

The rearrangement joins TRBV5-1 to TRBJ2-1; 8 positions agree with TRBD2. CDR3 length equals 15 residues. The ends lost 3 bases at V and 3 bases at J; junction bases unmatched: 5. Germline V gene lookup returns CDR1 SGHRS and CDR2 YFSETQ. CDR3: CASSSGTSDYNEQFF. In nucleotides, the CDR3 is TGCGCCAGCAGCTCCGGGACTAGTGACTACAATGAGCAGTTCTTC.

The V and J genes are TRBV11-2 and TRBJ2-3; no definite D call. Germline values: CDR1 SGHAT, CDR2 FQNNGV. V gave up 3 bases and J gave up 5 bases, with 12 bases separating them. The CDR3 covers 14 residues. DNA for the CDR3: TGTGCCAGCAGCTTCCTGGATCCGGGAGATACGCAGTATTTT. It encodes CASSFLDPGDTQYF.

The chain joins TRBV11-2 to TRBJ2-1; maybe TRBD1 (6 bases). The germline V gene encodes CDR1 SGHAT and CDR2 FQNNGV. This CDR3 is 17 amino acids long. V was shortened by 4 bases and J by 4 bases, with 20 bases between the two germline ends. CDR3 region: CASSSFIRQERYNEQFF. CDR3 nucleotide sequence: TGTGCCAGCAGCTCGTTTATTAGACAGGAGCGATACAATGAGCAGTTCTTC.

The chain couples TRBV5-4 to TRBJ1-1, with 11 bases fitting TRBD1. The CDR3 covers 15 residues. Trimming took 3 bases from V and 5 from J; bases not matched to a gene: 6. In germline, CDR1 is SGHNT, CDR2 YYREEE (reference sequence). The CDR3 coding sequence is TGTGCCAGCAGCTCCGGGACAGGGGGTCATACTGAAGCTTTCTTT. It yields the protein CASSSGTGGHTEAFF.

The chain has TRBV19 and TRBJ2-7, with TRBD1 matching 7 bases. The CDR3 consists of 13 residues. The J segment lost 6 bases and the V segment lost 5 bases, leaving 7 bases of the junction unmatched. Germline CDR1 LNHDA, CDR2 SQIVND (reference sequence). In DNA, the CDR3 is TGTGCCAGTAGTCCCGGACAGGATCTCGAGCAGTACTTC. It is translated as CASSPGQDLEQYF.

The chain links TRBV5-6 to TRBJ2-2; 9 bases match TRBD1. CDR3 length: 18 amino acids. Per the germline V gene, CDR1 is SGHDT and CDR2 is YYEEEE. V shed 4 bases, J shed 0 bases, and the junction held 10 bases outside the gene matches. In DNA, the CDR3 is TGTGCCAGCAGCGCCAGTGACAGGGGGTACTCGAACACCGGGGAGCTGTTTTTT. Its translation is CASSASDRGYSNTGELFF.

This chain connects TRBV19 to TRBJ1-2, with 9 bases that match TRBD1. The CDR3 length is 16 residues. Germline lookup yields CDR1 LNHDA and CDR2 SQIVND (reference sequence). J lost 8 bases, V lost 3 bases, and 13 bases had no gene match. This CDR3 reads CASSIRDRVLVGGYTF. The CDR3 DNA is TGTGCCAGTAGTATCCGGGACAGGGTTTTGGTCGGCGGCTACACCTTC.

This clone occurred once. The rearrangement uses TRBV10-2 and TRBJ2-3; D is unresolved. Germline-derived CDR1 and CDR2 are WSHSY and SAAADI. Trimming removed 4 bases at V and 3 bases at J, with 5 bases between. This CDR3 comprises 12 residues. The CDR3, as DNA: TGCGCCAGCAGTGTAACAACAGATACGCAGTATTTT. Its translation: CASSVTTDTQYF.

The chain recombines TRBV5-1 with TRBJ2-3; 15 positions match TRBD2. Germline loops: CDR1 SGHRS, CDR2 YFSETQ. The CDR3 consists of 14 residues. The junction had 8 bases not matched to a gene; V was cut back by 4 bases and J by 14 bases. CDR3 DNA: TGCGCCAGCAGCCAAGGGACTAGCGGGGGGCGTTGGTATTTT. It yields the protein CASSQGTSGGRWYF.

The CDR3 sequence: CASSSTGVAAYEQYF. The CDR3 DNA reads as TGTGCCAGTAGTAGCACAGGGGTTGCGGCCTACGAGCAGTACTTC. The chain carries TRBV19 and TRBJ2-7; 7 bases are a match to TRBD1. The CDR3 is 15 amino acids. Germline V gene sequence: CDR1 LNHDA, CDR2 SQIVND (reference sequence). With 4 bases clipped from V and 2 bases from J, the junction kept 8 bases outside the gene matches.

This clone has a single count. J is TRBJ1-5 and V is TRBV19; D perhaps matches TRBD1 (6 bases). The germline V gene encodes CDR1 LNHDA and CDR2 SQIVND (reference sequence). Trimming removed 3 bases at V and 0 bases at J, with 18 bases between. This CDR3 contains 18 residues. For the CDR3, the DNA is TGTGCCAGTAGTATGCGGACAGCTATCACAGGTAGCAATCAGCCCCAGCATTTT. Translation: CASSMRTAITGSNQPQHF.